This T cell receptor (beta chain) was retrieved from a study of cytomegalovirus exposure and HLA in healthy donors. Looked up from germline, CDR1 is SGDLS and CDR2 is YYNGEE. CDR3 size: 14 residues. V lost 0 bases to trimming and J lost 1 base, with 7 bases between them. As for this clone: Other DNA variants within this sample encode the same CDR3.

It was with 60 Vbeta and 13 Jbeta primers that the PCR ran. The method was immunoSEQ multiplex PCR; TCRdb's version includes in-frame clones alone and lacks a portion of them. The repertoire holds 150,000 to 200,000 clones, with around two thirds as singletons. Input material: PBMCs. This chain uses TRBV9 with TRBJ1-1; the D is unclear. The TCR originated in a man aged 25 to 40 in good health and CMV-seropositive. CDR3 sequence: CASSVATGNTEAFF. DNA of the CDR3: TGTGCCAGCAGCGTAGCGACGGGGAACACTGAAGCTTTCTTT.